This is a list of T cell receptor beta chains from one sample in a study of cytotoxic CD8 clonotypes in ibrutinib-treated CLL. Generated by immunoSEQ multiplex PCR, the TCRdb table keeps only in-frame clones and is missing some. The sample holds around 150,000 clones; approximately 77% are singletons and the top ten take roughly 1.9%. The sequences come from PBMCs, collected after 12 months of ibrutinib treatment. Receptors originate from a human donor with chronic lymphocytic leukemia. The CDR3 runs from the conserved cysteine through the conserved F or W. D genes are given only for firm matches. Only part of the rows carry a size: once, few, many, or a class if the clone is expanded.

TRBV4-3	TRBJ2-5	once	TRBD1	CASSQRPGQGSGGETQYF	TGCGCCAGCAGCCAAAGACCGGGACAGGGGTCCGGCGGGGAGACCCAGTACTTC
TRBV5-1	TRBJ2-5	-	-	CASSLYQETQYF	TGCGCCAGCAGCCTGTACCAAGAGACCCAGTACTTC
TRBV7-9	TRBJ2-5	once	-	CASSQADSLEVTQYF	TGTGCCAGCAGCCAGGCCGACTCTCTCGAGGTGACCCAGTACTTC
TRBV6-1	TRBJ2-7	-	-	CASSETVSAWMVEQYF	TGTGCCAGCAGTGAAACGGTTTCAGCCTGGATGGTCGAGCAGTACTTC
TRBV7-3	TRBJ1-1	-	-	CASSLDPPYMNTEAFF	TGTGCCAGCAGCTTAGACCCTCCCTACATGAACACTGAAGCTTTCTTT
TRBV11-2	TRBJ1-3	-	-	CASSRGRNSGNTIYF	TGTGCCAGCAGCCGAGGACGCAACTCTGGAAACACCATATATTTT
TRBV5-4	TRBJ1-1	-	TRBD1	CASSLGQGATEAFF	TGTGCCAGCAGCCTGGGGCAGGGGGCCACTGAAGCTTTCTTT
TRBV9	TRBJ1-2	-	-	CASSRGRGEGGYTF	TGTGCCAGCTCGAGGGGGAGAGGAGAGGGTGGCTACACCTTC
TRBV4-3	TRBJ2-7	-	-	CASSQERTAAYEQYF	TGCGCCAGCAGCCAAGAAAGGACTGCTGCCTACGAGCAGTACTTC
TRBV6-5	TRBJ1-5	-	TRBD1	CASSSDRVQPQHF	TGTGCCAGCAGTTCCGACAGGGTGCAGCCCCAGCATTTT
TRBV4-2	TRBJ2-1	-	TRBD1	CASSQTDRGRSNEQFF	TGTGCCAGCAGCCAGACCGACAGGGGCCGATCCAATGAGCAGTTCTTC
TRBV6-1	TRBJ1-4	-	-	CASSEVIQLANEKLFF	TGTGCCAGCAGTGAAGTAATCCAGTTAGCTAATGAAAAACTGTTTTTT
TRBV5-6	TRBJ1-4	few	TRBD1	CASSSWDRGASTNEKLFF	TGTGCCAGCAGCTCTTGGGACAGGGGGGCCTCGACTAATGAAAAACTGTTTTTT
TRBV18	TRBJ1-2	-	TRBD1	CASSPNPGQGGYTF	TGTGCCAGCTCTCCAAATCCGGGACAGGGGGGCTACACCTTC
TRBV21-1	TRBJ2-1	once	-	CASSLRTGTGSSYNEQFF	TGTGCCAGCAGCCTACGGACTGGGACAGGGAGCTCCTACAATGAGCAGTTCTTC
TRBV6-5	TRBJ1-3	-	-	CASSYSSIINTIYF	TGTGCCAGCAGCTACTCGAGTATTATAAACACCATATATTTT
TRBV18	TRBJ1-2	few	-	CASSPSWTGYGYTF	TGTGCCAGCTCACCATCGTGGACTGGCTATGGCTACACCTTC
TRBV9	TRBJ2-3	-	TRBD2	CASSVASGRGASTDTQYF	TGTGCCAGCAGCGTAGCCAGCGGGAGGGGTGCTAGCACAGATACGCAGTATTTT
TRBV27	TRBJ1-1	-	TRBD1	CASSFRTGLEAFF	TGTGCCAGCAGTTTCAGGACAGGGTTGGAGGCTTTCTTT
TRBV20-1	TRBJ2-7	-	TRBD1	CSADRAYEQYF	TGCAGTGCCGACAGGGCGTACGAGCAGTACTTC